Here is one T cell receptor (beta chain) with its context. The specificity of this receptor is unknown. Per-base qualities were not stored, and no clone one base away is much larger. Genomic DNA was isolated from the sorted cells so that the TCRbeta CDR3 region could be sequenced. The immunoSEQ Assay was used to sequence the TCRbeta CDR3 regions. Sourced from immuneACCESS, this table was stored by TCRdb with only in-frame sequences that have V and J called. A share of the clones is absent; for the studies checked, an unresolved V gene accounts for under half, and the remainder has no known explanation. This sample holds tens of thousands of clones; about 90% were observed only once. The ten largest make up about 0.3% of the sample. This entry belongs to a study of OX40 agonist ivuxolimab in advanced cancers. In the study overall: The costimulatory receptor OX40 (CD134) was targeted by ivuxolimab, a fully human IgG2 agonistic monoclonal antibody. Peripheral TCRbeta sequencing was intended to test whether TCR sequence diversity was altered and clonal T-cell expansion was caused by ivuxolimab. Patients were allowed to have had prior anti-PD-1, anti-PD-L1 or anti-CTLA-4 therapy, and 40% to 45% of the dose-escalation patients had previously received checkpoint inhibitors. In the dose-escalation cohort, 82.7% of patients were male, and the mean age was roughly 60 years, with a range of about 20 to 90. The paper covers the monotherapy dose-escalation part of the phase I ivuxolimab trial, which included N of about 50 patients. Intravenous ivuxolimab was administered to patients every 2 weeks at six dose levels: 0.01, 0.1, 0.3, 1.5, 3 and 10 mg/kg. Partial responses occurred in three dose-escalation patients: two with cutaneous melanoma and one with hepatocellular carcinoma. Of the roughly 50 dose-escalation patients, hepatocellular carcinoma was present in approximately 20, melanoma in approximately 15, renal cell carcinoma in 9 and head and neck cancer in 9. Broader findings and caveats from the paper: In the 0.1-3.0 mg/kg groups, partial responders had among the lowest normalized peripheral clonal expansion, particularly in CD8+ T cells. The antigen specificity of the clonally expanded peripheral T cells was not determined. After ivuxolimab, more expanded clones were found on average in CD8+ T cells than in CD4+ T cells. Low levels of normalized T-cell clonal expansion were also shown by some nonresponding patients. At doses of 0.1 to 3.0 mg/kg, clonal expansion of both CD4+ and CD8+ blood T cells was observed from baseline to week 6.

Patients with a history of autoimmune disease or receiving systemic immunosuppression were excluded from the trial. Peripheral blood for TCR sequencing was collected from all dose cohorts at baseline, on cycle 4 day 1, and on cycle 7 day 1. Samples came from an open-label, multicenter, first-in-human phase I dose-escalation trial of ivuxolimab. Adults with locally advanced or metastatic head and neck squamous cell, hepatocellular, melanoma or renal cell carcinoma were enrolled in the trial. Before TCR sequencing, CD4+ T cells and CD8+ T cells were sorted from peripheral blood as separate populations. Trimming removed 5 bases from V and 4 bases from J; the gene matches leave 8 bases unexplained. The germline V gene supplies CDR1 SGHAT and CDR2 FQNNGV. Inclusive of the bounding cysteine and phenylalanine, the CDR3 is 15 residues long. The entry retains the CDR3 DNA only, 45 bases that are in frame from base 1.

The specimen comprised CD4+ or CD8+ T cells sorted from blood, sampled in a trial of the OX40 agonist ivuxolimab. The sequence links TRBV11-2 to TRBJ2-1; 7 central bases correspond to TRBD2. The sequence was collected from an adult with an advanced solid tumor such as melanoma, head and neck, liver or kidney cancer. The sequenced DNA: TGTGCCAGCAGCCCAAGCGGGACGACATACAATGAGCAGTTCTTC. Its translation is CASSPSGTTYNEQFF.